These 20 T cell receptor beta chains originate from one sample sequenced in a study of blood T cell repertoires in COVID-19. Sequencing was performed with immunoSEQ multiplex PCR; in TCRdb, only in-frame clones are kept and a portion is missing. The sample holds 120,000 or so clones, about 70% seen once. Sequencing used peripheral blood. These receptors were collected from a man in his 60s with acute or convalescent COVID-19.

This chain uses TRBV19 with TRBJ1-3, with D tentatively TRBD1 (5 bases). Deletions cut 3 bases from V and 3 bases from J, with 9 bases between. Germline CDR1 LNHDA, CDR2 SQIVND (reference sequence). The CDR3 is 14 residues long. CDR3 coding DNA: TGTGCCAGTAGTATCGGGACTTATGGAAACACCATATATTTT. Translated, it gives CASSIGTYGNTIYF.

The chain carries TRBV24-1 and TRBJ2-1; 16 positions agree with TRBD2. V lost 3 bases to trimming and J lost 7 bases; unmatched junction nucleotides: 2. Looked up from germline, CDR1 is KGHDR and CDR2 is SFDVKD. CDR3 length: 16 residues. In DNA, the CDR3 is TGTGCCACCAGTGATCCGGGACTAGCGGGAGGGAATGAGCAGTTCTTC. Translated: CATSDPGLAGGNEQFF.

The chain uses TRBV6-1 and TRBJ2-7, with D perhaps TRBD1 (6 bases). V was pared by 3 bases and J by 6 bases, with 12 bases between. Germline CDR1 reads MNHNS; CDR2 reads SASEGT. This CDR3 region has 13 residues. CDR3 protein: CASSDQQGSEQYF. CDR3 DNA sequence: TGTGCCAGCAGTGATCAACAGGGCTCCGAGCAGTACTTC.

The chain is built from TRBV5-4 and TRBJ2-3; TRBD2 aligns across 11 bases. The CDR3 is made up of 15 amino acids. Per the germline V gene, CDR1 is SGHNT and CDR2 is YYREEE (reference sequence). J gave up 7 bases and V 4 bases, and 8 bases lay outside the gene matches. Here the CDR3 DNA reads TGTGCCAGCAGCCGTAGCGGGGGGGGCTCCTATACGCAGTATTTT. Amino acid sequence: CASSRSGGGSYTQYF.

CDR3 region: CAISESGEGRREKLFF. The CDR3 DNA is TGTGCCATCAGTGAGTCGGGTGAAGGGAGACGAGAAAAACTGTTTTTT. This rearrangement joins TRBV10-3 to TRBJ1-4; D uncertain. The germline V gene has CDR1 ENHRY and CDR2 SYGVKD. V dropped 0 bases and J dropped 8 bases, with 16 bases sitting between them. This CDR3 has 16 residues.

V and J are TRBV29-1 and TRBJ1-2; 9 nucleotides match TRBD1. Germline V gene data show CDR1 as SQVTM and CDR2 as ANQGSEA. Trimming took 3 bases from V and 4 from J; bases not matched to a gene: 6. This CDR3 contains 14 residues. The CDR3 nucleotides are TGCAGCGTTGACGAACAGGGGGCGATCTATGGCTACACCTTC. This codes for CSVDEQGAIYGYTF.

This clone has more than one count but fewer than ten. This rearrangement joins TRBV10-3 to TRBJ1-6, with 8 positions matching TRBD1. V was clipped by 11 bases and J by 6 bases; unmatched bases: 12. Germline V gives CDR1 ENHRY, CDR2 SYGVKD. The CDR3 spans 15 residues. CDR3 DNA sequence: TGTGCCGCGGGCATTCAGGGGGCCGGTAATTCACCCCTCCACTTT. Translated: CAAGIQGAGNSPLHF.

This sequence joins TRBV6-5 and TRBJ1-5, with 8 bases lining up with TRBD1. Germline CDR1 MNHEY, CDR2 SVGAGI. Unmatched junction bases numbered 8, after V lost 6 bases and J lost 7 bases. This CDR3 contains 14 residues. The CDR3 sequence: CASRGTGGMQPQHF. The CDR3 DNA reads TGTGCCAGCAGGGGGACAGGCGGCATGCAGCCCCAGCATTTT.

The rearrangement joins TRBV7-8 to TRBJ2-3; 8 bases are shared with TRBD1. The V gene end was trimmed by 5 bases and the J gene end by 5 bases; junction bases not matched to a gene: 9. Per germline, CDR1 SGHVS and CDR2 FQNEAQ. The CDR3 length is 15 residues. The CDR3 sequence: CASSPGQATGDTQYF. The CDR3 region has the DNA TGTGCCAGCAGCCCGGGACAGGCCACGGGAGATACGCAGTATTTT.

J is TRBJ2-7 and V is TRBV7-2; D gene unclear. Germline CDR1 and CDR2: SGHTA and FQGNSA. The CDR3 consists of 12 residues. Trimming left V 2 bases short and J 4 bases short, with 6 bases between. The CDR3 reads CASSLTKYEQYF. As DNA, the CDR3 is TGTGCCAGCAGCTTAACTAAATACGAGCAGTACTTC.

This sequence joins TRBV3-1 (or the pseudogene TRBV3-2) and TRBJ1-1; D might be TRBD1 (6 bases). Germline assignment: CDR1 LGHDT and CDR2 YNNKEL (reference sequence). There are 14 residues in the CDR3. V dropped 2 bases and J dropped 5 bases, with 12 bases sitting between them. This chain's CDR3 is CASSQYRVKTEAFF. The CDR3 DNA reads as TGTGCCAGCAGCCAATACAGGGTAAAAACTGAAGCTTTCTTT.

The V and J genes are TRBV3-1 (or the pseudogene TRBV3-2) and TRBJ1-1, with 12 bases identical to TRBD1. Germline V gene data show CDR1 as LGHDT and CDR2 as YNNKEL (reference sequence). After removal of 10 bases from V and 5 bases from J, the junction contained 14 bases not matched to a gene. This CDR3 spans 16 amino acids. CDR3 sequence: CATEPGQGAGGTEAFF. DNA of the CDR3: TGTGCCACAGAACCGGGACAGGGGGCAGGAGGTACTGAAGCTTTCTTT.

This clone occurred once. The CDR3 bases are TGCGCCAGCAGCCAAGTCTCGCTCCTACGGGGGCTGGGACAGCGGGGGGAAAAACTGTTTTTT. This translates into CASSQVSLLRGLGQRGEKLFF. The chain is built from TRBV4-1 and TRBJ1-4, with TRBD1 matching 7 bases. This CDR3 has 21 residues. J gave up 8 bases and V 1 base, and 25 bases lay outside the gene matches. Germline values: CDR1 MGHRA, CDR2 YSYEKL.

The chain uses TRBV27 and TRBJ2-2, with D tentatively TRBD2 (7 bases). The CDR3 totals 16 residues. Trimming shortened V by 3 bases and J by 6 bases, and 17 bases separated the two germline ends. Germline CDR1 and CDR2: MNHEY and SMNVEV (reference sequence). As DNA, the CDR3 is TGTGCCAGCAGTTTGAGGTCCGGAGGGGGGGCCGGGGAGCTGTTTTTT. This encodes CASSLRSGGGAGELFF.

The chain joins TRBV6-5 to TRBJ2-7; TRBD2 is a possible D gene (6 bases). CDR1 is MNHEY and CDR2 is SVGAGI in the germline V gene. The V end was cut by 6 bases, the J end by 0 bases, with 9 bases between. This CDR3 contains 13 residues. The CDR3 sequence: CASREGSSYEQYF. Written as DNA, the CDR3 is TGTGCCAGCAGGGAGGGGAGCTCCTACGAGCAGTACTTC.

V is TRBV27 and J is TRBJ2-7; D is perhaps TRBD2 (6 bases). The CDR3 contains 15 residues. Germline V gene data show CDR1 as MNHEY and CDR2 as SMNVEV (reference sequence). The V and J ends lost 2 bases and 0 bases respectively, with 11 bases between them. CDR3 sequence: CASSLTLGGSYEQYF. CDR3 in DNA: TGTGCCAGCAGTTTAACCCTCGGGGGCTCCTACGAGCAGTACTTC.

V usage is TRBV2 and J usage is TRBJ1-1; 8 bases match TRBD1. This CDR3 region has 15 residues. In germline, CDR1 is SNHLY, CDR2 FYNNEI. V was pared by 6 bases and J by 1 base, with 7 bases of the junction left unmatched. CDR3 residues: CASSRQGLRNTEAFF. The CDR3 nucleotides read TGTGCCAGCAGCAGACAGGGGTTGAGGAACACTGAAGCTTTCTTT.

Here the CDR3 DNA reads TGCGCCAGCAGCTTGGGAGGGGGCGGTAGCTATGGCTACACCTTC. The encoded protein is CASSLGGGGSYGYTF. The V and J genes are TRBV5-1 and TRBJ1-2; TRBD1 agrees at 7 bases. The CDR3 spans 15 residues. V lost 0 bases and J lost 4; bases outside the gene matches: 6. CDR1 and CDR2 (germline): SGHRS, YFSETQ.

This chain uses TRBV27 with TRBJ1-2, with 8 bases matching TRBD1. With V trimmed by 3 bases and J by 3 bases, 15 bases remained unmatched. Looked up from germline, CDR1 is MNHEY and CDR2 is SMNVEV (reference sequence). The CDR3 is 18 amino acids. CDR3 in amino acids: CASSFKGQGARVDYGYTF. CDR3 bases: TGTGCCAGCAGTTTCAAGGGTCAGGGGGCGCGAGTTGACTATGGCTACACCTTC.

The chain links TRBV3-1 (or the pseudogene TRBV3-2) to TRBJ1-6, with 8 nucleotides matching TRBD1. CDR3 length: 15 residues. CDR1 is LGHDT and CDR2 is YNNKEL in the germline V gene (reference sequence). The V segment lost 3 bases and the J segment 6 bases; nucleotides outside the gene matches: 4. The CDR3 here is CASSHAGQGNSPLHF. The CDR3 DNA sequence: TGTGCCAGCAGCCACGCAGGACAGGGTAATTCACCCCTCCACTTT.